The T cell receptor (beta chain) under discussion was sequenced for a study of blood T cell repertoires in COVID-19. Overall study: PBMCs, B-cell-depleted T cells, or T cells provided the cDNA or gDNA that made up the material.

TCRdb keeps only in-frame clones here, not all; method: immunoSEQ multiplex PCR. The data show under 150,000 clones, about nine tenths seen once. Germline assignment: CDR1 MDHEN and CDR2 SYDVKM. The CDR3 has 14 residues. The V segment lost 3 bases and the J segment 0 bases; nucleotides outside the gene matches: 1. The V and J genes are TRBV28 and TRBJ2-7; TRBD2 matches at 8 bases. The clonotype originates from a human donor in a cohort sampled during active COVID-19. The sequenced sample consisted of peripheral blood. Here the CDR3 DNA reads TGTGCCAGCAGTTTCGCGGGGGGCTCCTACGAGCAGTACTTC. Protein: CASSFAGGSYEQYF.